These 25 T cell receptor beta chains were sequenced from one sample in a study of T cell responses to AZD1222 COVID-19 vaccine. Clones were read by immunoSEQ multiplex PCR, and TCRdb kept only the in-frame ones, dropping some. The sample carries roughly 150,000 clones, roughly 90% recorded once. The sample here was peripheral blood, taken 28 days after the second AZD1222 dose. The receptors shown here come from an adult who received the AZD1222 COVID-19 vaccine.

This chain joins TRBV30 and TRBJ1-1, with 7 bases that match TRBD1. Trimming cost V 4 bases and J 4 bases; bases outside gene matches: 9. CDR3 length: 14 amino acids. Germline values: CDR1 GTSNPN, CDR2 SVGIG (reference sequence). The CDR3 DNA is TGTGCCTGGACAGGACAGGCGTGGGGCACTGAAGCTTTCTTT. It yields the protein CAWTGQAWGTEAFF. Full variable domain (outside the CDR3, taken from reference TRBV30 and TRBJ1-1): SQTIHQWPATLVQPVGSPLSLECTVEGTSNPNLYWYRQAAGRGLQLLFYSVGIGQISSEVPQNLSASRPQDRQFILSSKKLLLSDSGFYLCAWTGQAWGTEAFFGQGTRLTVV.

The chain recombines TRBV3-1 (or the pseudogene TRBV3-2) with TRBJ1-4; no clear D gene. Between the trimmed V and J ends, which lost 0 bases and 16 bases, there was a span of 18 bases. This CDR3 contains 14 residues. Germline lookup yields CDR1 LGHDT and CDR2 YNNKEL (reference sequence). Written as DNA, the CDR3 is TGTGCCAGCAGCCAAGAAGGCGCGGGCCATAAGCGGTTTTTT. Amino acid sequence: CASSQEGAGHKRFF.

The V gene is TRBV28, the J gene TRBJ1-4, with D unclear. The CDR3 extends over 14 amino acids. V lost 8 bases and J lost 4, with 14 bases in between. Germline CDR1 MDHEN, CDR2 SYDVKM. The CDR3 loop is CASGDRMGNEKLFF. CDR3 bases: TGTGCCAGCGGGGATAGGATGGGTAATGAAAAACTGTTTTTT.

This chain connects TRBV7-2 to TRBJ2-1; the D gene is possibly TRBD2 (5 bases). There are 15 residues in the CDR3. V was clipped by 1 base and J by 10 bases, with 17 bases between them. In germline, CDR1 is SGHTA, CDR2 FQGNSA. This CDR3 is CASSLGTRPLGEQFF. The CDR3, as DNA: TGTGCCAGCAGCTTAGGGACTCGACCTTTGGGAGAGCAGTTCTTC.

The chain employs TRBV5-6 and TRBJ2-7; a possible D gene is TRBD1 (6 bases). The CDR3 covers 17 residues. V was cut by 0 bases and J by 5 bases, with 21 bases left in between. The germline gives CDR1 SGHDT, CDR2 YYEEEE. This CDR3 is CASSLAAESGVRNEQYV. DNA of the CDR3: TGTGCCAGCAGCTTGGCCGCGGAGTCAGGGGTAAGGAACGAGCAGTACGTC.

In this sample, this clone turned up a few times. The V gene is TRBV2, the J gene TRBJ1-1, with 7 bases aligning to TRBD1. This CDR3 has 15 amino acids. The V segment lost 4 bases and the J segment 0 bases; nucleotides outside the gene matches: 5. Germline V gene sequence: CDR1 SNHLY, CDR2 FYNNEI. DNA of the CDR3: TGTGCCAGCAGTGGGGACAGTTCCATGAACACTGAAGCTTTCTTT. Translated, it gives CASSGDSSMNTEAFF.

V gene TRBV5-8 combines with J gene TRBJ1-1, with D uncertain. This CDR3 comprises 12 residues. CDR1 is SGHTS and CDR2 is YDEGEE in the germline V gene. V shed 5 bases and J shed 4 bases, with 9 bases lying between them. Here the CDR3 DNA reads TGTGCCAGCAGACGTTGGGGCACTGAAGCTTTCTTT. It encodes CASRRWGTEAFF.

This clone has just a few counts. The chain has TRBV5-4 and TRBJ1-3; the match to TRBD1 covers 10 bases. Germline lookup yields CDR1 SGHNT and CDR2 YYREEE (reference sequence). The junction had 9 bases not matched to a gene; V was cut back by 4 bases and J by 2 bases. The CDR3 has 17 residues. The CDR3 reads CASSPGTGEAAGNTIYF. CDR3 bases: TGTGCCAGCAGCCCCGGGACAGGGGAAGCTGCTGGAAACACCATATATTTT.

The chain carries TRBV19 and TRBJ1-5, with D perhaps TRBD1 (5 bases). V was pared by 2 bases and J by 4 bases, with 12 bases between. The CDR3 has 15 residues. CDR1 and CDR2 (germline): LNHDA, SQIVND (reference sequence). In DNA form, the CDR3 reads TGTGCCAGTAGTATATGGGCAGGGAAGAATCAGCCCCAGCATTTT. Protein product: CASSIWAGKNQPQHF.

The gene calls are TRBV2 and TRBJ1-4, with D possibly being TRBD1 (5 bases). Germline loops: CDR1 SNHLY, CDR2 FYNNEI. The CDR3 has 15 amino acids. The V end was cut by 6 bases, the J end by 10 bases, with 21 bases between. The CDR3 sequence is CASSQDNLPGGKLFF. DNA for the CDR3: TGTGCCAGCAGCCAGGACAACCTACCTGGGGGAAAACTGTTTTTT.

The chain carries TRBV24-1 and TRBJ2-3; TRBD2 might be the D (6 bases). Between the trimmed V and J ends, which lost 3 bases and 6 bases, there was a span of 15 bases. The CDR3 sequence is 15 residues long. Germline CDR1 reads KGHDR; CDR2 reads SFDVKD. Written as DNA, the CDR3 is TGTGCCACCAGTGATCCATCGCCTAGCGCCGATACGCAGTATTTT. Amino acid sequence: CATSDPSPSADTQYF.

CDR3 bases: TGTGCCTGGAGTATCCGGGACAGGGAGGCTGGAAACACCATATATTTT. As protein: CAWSIRDREAGNTIYF. This sequence joins TRBV30 and TRBJ1-3, with TRBD1 matching 9 bases. V dropped 2 bases and J dropped 2; count of bases not matched to a gene: 7. The length of the CDR3 is 16 residues. The germline CDR1 and CDR2 sequences are GTSNPN and SVGIG (reference sequence).

This clone was detected once. The J gene is TRBJ2-1, the V gene TRBV7-9, with 12 bases identical to TRBD2. V lost 5 bases and J lost 3; bases outside the gene matches: 5. The CDR3 has 16 amino acids. Germline V CDR1 and CDR2: SEHNR, FQNEAQ (reference sequence). The CDR3 sequence is CASSPRTSGVYNEQFF. The CDR3 bases are TGTGCCAGCAGCCCCAGGACTAGCGGGGTCTACAATGAGCAGTTCTTC. Together with reference TRBV7-9 and TRBJ2-1, the CDR3 gives the full variable domain: DTGVSQNPRHKITKRGQNVTFRCDPISEHNRLYWYRQTLGQGPEFLTYFQNEAQLEKSRLLSDRFSAERPKGSFSTLEIQRTEQGDSAMYLCASSPRTSGVYNEQFFGPGTRLTVL.

The rearrangement uses TRBV7-2 and TRBJ1-6, with D unclear. Germline V CDR1 and CDR2: SGHTA, FQGNSA. V gave up 1 base and J gave up 10 bases, with 11 bases separating them. This CDR3 is 14 amino acids long. The CDR3 coding sequence is TGTGCCAGCAGCTTAGTTTTCTACGGGTCACCCCTCCACTTT. Amino acid sequence: CASSLVFYGSPLHF. Using reference TRBV7-2 and TRBJ1-6 for the parts outside the CDR3, the full variable domain is GAGVSQSPSNKVTEKGKDVELRCDPISGHTALYWYRQSLGQGLEFLIYFQGNSAPDKSGLPSDRFSAERTGGSVSTLTIQRTQQEDSAVYLCASSLVFYGSPLHFGNGTRLTVT.

This clone was detected only once. The rearrangement joins TRBV6-5 to TRBJ1-1, with TRBD1 matching over 7 bases. V lost 5 bases to trimming and J lost 0 bases; unmatched junction nucleotides: 6. The CDR3 spans 15 residues. Per germline, CDR1 MNHEY and CDR2 SVGAGI. The CDR3 region has the DNA TGTGCCAGCAGTCCCCTGGGACAGTTGAACACTGAAGCTTTCTTT. Protein sequence: CASSPLGQLNTEAFF.

J is TRBJ2-3 and V is TRBV6-2 or TRBV6-3; 15 nucleotides match TRBD2. Germline CDR1 reads MNHEY; CDR2 reads SVGEGT. This CDR3 is 20 amino acids long. V was pared by 4 bases and J by 1 base, with 12 bases of the junction left unmatched. The CDR3 DNA sequence: TGTGCCAGCAGTTCTATCAGGACTAGCGGGAGGGCCCTAGGCACAGATACGCAGTATTTT. Translated: CASSSIRTSGRALGTDTQYF.

This clone was observed a few times. The gene calls are TRBV18 and TRBJ1-2; D is unresolved. The germline gives CDR1 KGHSH, CDR2 LQKENI. V was pared by 3 bases and J by 0 bases, with 14 bases between. The CDR3 has 16 residues. This CDR3 is CASSPVSGAANYGYTF. Here the CDR3 DNA reads TGTGCCAGCTCACCCGTGTCGGGAGCGGCTAACTATGGCTACACCTTC.

As regards this clone: Other DNA variants within this sample encode the same CDR3. The rearrangement joins TRBV6-5 to TRBJ2-7; 9 bases line up with TRBD1. The CDR3 is made up of 14 amino acids. The germline V gene encodes CDR1 MNHEY and CDR2 SVGAGI. V lost 5 bases to trimming and J lost 2 bases; unmatched junction nucleotides: 4. The CDR3, as DNA: TGTGCCAGCAGTCCGGACAGGGGTCCCTACGAGCAGTACTTC. It translates to CASSPDRGPYEQYF.

This CDR3 is CASSPTRGTGAFF. The CDR3 DNA reads TGTGCCAGCAGCCCGACCAGGGGTACGGGAGCTTTCTTT. The V and J genes are TRBV3-1 (or the pseudogene TRBV3-2) and TRBJ1-1; maybe TRBD1 (6 bases). Germline-derived CDR1 and CDR2 are LGHDT and YNNKEL (reference sequence). The CDR3 runs to 13 residues. The V end was cut by 4 bases, the J end by 10 bases, with 16 bases between.

The chain has TRBV2 and TRBJ1-4; D gene ambiguous. The V gene lost 7 bases and the J gene lost 1 base, with 7 bases spanning the gap. The CDR3 consists of 13 residues. Germline lookup yields CDR1 SNHLY and CDR2 FYNNEI. CDR3 bases: TGTGCCAGCACCGGGTTAACTAATGAAAAACTGTTTTTT. Amino acids: CASTGLTNEKLFF.

This CDR3 reads CASSLASGGATNEKLFF. CDR3 nucleotides: TGCGCCAGCAGCTTGGCCTCGGGGGGTGCAACTAATGAAAAACTGTTTTTT. The chain recombines TRBV5-1 with TRBJ1-4; D is possibly TRBD1 (5 bases). Trimming pared 0 bases from V and 0 bases from J, leaving 12 bases between. In germline, CDR1 is SGHRS, CDR2 YFSETQ. The CDR3 is 17 residues long.

This clone was seen only a few times. The V call is TRBV6-5, the J call TRBJ1-2; no clear D gene. Germline loops: CDR1 MNHEY, CDR2 SVGAGI. CDR3 length: 13 residues. The ends were cut back, 6 bases at V and 2 bases at J, with 10 bases in the middle. The CDR3 loop reads CASRALTNYGYTF. CDR3 coding DNA: TGTGCCAGCAGGGCCCTGACAAACTATGGCTACACCTTC.

The chain employs TRBV18 and TRBJ1-1; D ambiguous. V lost 1 base and J lost 0, with 6 bases in between. This CDR3 is 14 amino acids long. Germline V gene data show CDR1 as KGHSH and CDR2 as LQKENI. The CDR3 coding sequence is TGTGCCAGCTCACCACAGGTGATGAACACTGAAGCTTTCTTT. The encoded protein is CASSPQVMNTEAFF.

This chain links TRBV11-1 with TRBJ1-1; D not certain. CDR1 and CDR2 (germline): SGHAT, FQDESV (reference sequence). Trimming left V 5 bases short and J 6 bases short, with 13 bases between. The CDR3 spans 13 residues. The CDR3 DNA sequence: TGTGCCAGCAGCCCCAATACGGCGGCTGAAGCTTTCTTT. It is translated as CASSPNTAAEAFF.

This sequence joins TRBV6-5 and TRBJ2-1; 12 nucleotides align to TRBD1. J was trimmed by 5 bases and V by 10 bases; bases with no gene match: 6. From germline, CDR1 is MNHEY and CDR2 SVGAGI. The CDR3 extends over 14 amino acids. CDR3 coding DNA: TGTGCCACCAGGGGGACAGGGGGCAACAATGAGCAGTTCTTC. It yields the protein CATRGTGGNNEQFF.